The 10 T cell receptor beta chains reported below all come from one sample, sequenced in a study of tumor-infiltrating lymphocytes in primary liver carcinoma. The roughly 20-34 mg bulk tissue piece was not sorted before simultaneous RNA and DNA extraction. A constant-region primer primed TCR beta cDNA synthesis from around 500 ng of total RNA. Three-round nested multiplex PCR performed with slightly modified ARM-PCR produced the TCR beta libraries. The study ran its first two PCR rounds for 9 to 10 cycles each, using TRBV1-TRBV30 forward primers and a C-beta reverse primer. TCRdb used MiXCR to reprocess the multiplex PCR reads, holding one entry per CDR3 protein. This table holds 100,000 or so distinct CDR3 sequences, 55% to 70% found once. Sequencing was carried out using liver tumor tissue from sampling region 5. The subset was: tumor region T5, tumor centre. The source of these receptors is a woman aged 55-69 years with primary liver carcinoma and hepatitis B virus infection.

Comments on this clonotype: This is likely a read error, given that the CDR3 carries no conserved phenylalanine or tryptophan at its end. This chain uses TRBV5-6 with TRBJ2-3, with 9 positions matching TRBD1. Trimming at V came to 4 bases and at J to 3 bases, leaving 6 bases not matched to a gene. The germline CDR1 and CDR2 sequences are SGHDT and YYEEEE. The CDR3 is 15 amino acids. CDR3 residues: CASSRYRGPTDTQYL. CDR3 coding DNA: TGTGCCAGCAGCCGATACAGGGGGCCGACAGATACGCAGTATCTT.

This clonotype has at least ten counts. This chain connects TRBV6-6 to TRBJ2-7; D possibly corresponds to TRBD2 (6 bases). V was clipped by 6 bases and J by 4 bases, with 10 bases between them. The germline CDR1 and CDR2 sequences are MNHNY and SVGAGI (reference sequence). The CDR3 extends over 12 amino acids. CDR3 region: CASREGPYEQYF. The CDR3 nucleotides read TGTGCCAGCAGGGAGGGGCCTTACGAGCAGTACTTC.

This clonotype was observed a single time. An end of the junction does not agree with germline; a read error may underlie this. This rearrangement joins TRBV4-2 to TRBJ2-4; D perhaps matches TRBD1 (6 bases). The germline V gene has CDR1 LGHNA and CDR2 YNFKEQ. The CDR3 is 18 residues long. The CDR3 loop is CASSQSCTTGTTKNIQYF. The CDR3, as DNA: TGTGCCAGCAGCCAATCCTGCACAACAGGGACAACCAAAAACATTCAATACTTC.

This clonotype was seen just once. One junction end does not reproduce the germline sequence, and a read error may be involved. The V call is TRBV11-2, the J call TRBJ2-1; D gene ambiguous. Germline assignment: CDR1 SGHAT and CDR2 FQNNGV. This CDR3 contains 17 residues. The CDR3 bases are TGTACCAGCAGCTTAGTGGCGGCGGCAGGTAGGCCCGTGGAACAGTTCTTC. This gives the protein CTSSLVAAAGRPVEQFF.

There are a few counts of this clonotype. One junction end does not reproduce the germline sequence, and a read error may be involved. The chain employs TRBV11-3 and TRBJ2-3, with unresolved D. The CDR3 length is 16 residues. Germline V lookup: CDR1 SGHNT, CDR2 YENEEA. The DNA for the CDR3 is TGTACCAGTAGCTTAAGCCGTGGCGGTCCCGCAGATACGCAGTATTTT. Protein: CTSSLSRGGPADTQYF.

On this clonotype: A much larger clone lies one base from this, so it may be a read error. This chain uses TRBV12-3 or TRBV12-4 with TRBJ2-5, with TRBD1 identical over 9 bases. The CDR3 sequence is 13 residues long. For the CDR3, the DNA is TGTGTCAGCAGTCCGGGACAGGGAGAGACCCAGTACTTC. Protein product: CVSSPGQGETQYF.

With respect to this clonotype: Possible read error: a much larger clone is one base away. The rearrangement uses TRBV7-9 and TRBJ2-1; possible D gene TRBD2, 5 bases. The CDR3 length is 14 residues. Germline loops: CDR1 SEHNR, CDR2 FQNEAQ (reference sequence). Trimming left V 1 base short and J 9 bases short, with 13 bases between. CDR3 sequence (DNA): TGTGCCAGCAGCTTAGAGGACTGGTGGGCTGAGCAGTTCTTC. This codes for CASSLEDWWAEQFF.

This clonotype was observed at least ten times. The V gene is TRBV13, the J gene TRBJ2-7; D uncertain. Looked up from germline, CDR1 is PRHDT and CDR2 is FYEKMQ (reference sequence). V was trimmed by 2 bases and J by 6 bases, leaving 8 bases between them. This CDR3 is built from 12 residues. CDR3 residues: CASSLTPGEQYF. CDR3 coding DNA: TGTGCCAGCAGCTTAACTCCCGGCGAGCAGTACTTC. Filled out from reference TRBV13 and TRBJ2-7, the complete variable domain reads AAGVIQSPRHLIKEKRETATLKCYPIPRHDTVYWYQQGPGQDPQFLISFYEKMQSDKGSIPDRFSAQQFSDYHSELNMSSLELGDSALYFCASSLTPGEQYFGPGTRLTVT.

This clonotype was counted ten times or more. The gene calls are TRBV28 and TRBJ2-5; no definite D call. The germline gives CDR1 MDHEN, CDR2 SYDVKM. Trimming pared 7 bases from V and 1 base from J, leaving 10 bases between. The length of the CDR3 is 13 residues. DNA for the CDR3: TGTGCCAGCAATCCGAACACCCAAGAGACCCAGTACTTC. Encoded protein: CASNPNTQETQYF.

In regard to this clonotype: A single base separates this from a much larger clone, so it may be a read error. The chain uses TRBV14 and TRBJ2-7; weak D call: TRBD1 (5 bases). CDR3 length: 14 residues. The V gene lost 3 bases and the J gene lost 3 bases, with 12 bases spanning the gap. Germline V CDR1 and CDR2: SGHDN, FVKESK. CDR3 in amino acids: CASSQWTCGYEQYF. The CDR3 bases are TGTGCCAGCAGCCAGTGGACATGTGGCTACGAGCAGTACTTC.